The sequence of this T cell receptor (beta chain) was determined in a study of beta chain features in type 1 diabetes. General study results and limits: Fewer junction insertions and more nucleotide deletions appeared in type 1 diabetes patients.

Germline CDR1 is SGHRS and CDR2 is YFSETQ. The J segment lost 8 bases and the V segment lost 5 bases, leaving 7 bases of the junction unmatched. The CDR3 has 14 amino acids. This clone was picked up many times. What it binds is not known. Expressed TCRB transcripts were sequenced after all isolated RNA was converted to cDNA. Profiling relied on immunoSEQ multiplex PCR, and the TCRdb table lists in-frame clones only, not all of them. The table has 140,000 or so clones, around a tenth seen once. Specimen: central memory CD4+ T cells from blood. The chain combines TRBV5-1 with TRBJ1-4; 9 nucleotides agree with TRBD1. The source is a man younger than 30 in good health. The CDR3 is CASRSGTGFEKLFF. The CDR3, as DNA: TGCGCCAGCAGATCCGGGACAGGGTTCGAAAAACTGTTTTTT.